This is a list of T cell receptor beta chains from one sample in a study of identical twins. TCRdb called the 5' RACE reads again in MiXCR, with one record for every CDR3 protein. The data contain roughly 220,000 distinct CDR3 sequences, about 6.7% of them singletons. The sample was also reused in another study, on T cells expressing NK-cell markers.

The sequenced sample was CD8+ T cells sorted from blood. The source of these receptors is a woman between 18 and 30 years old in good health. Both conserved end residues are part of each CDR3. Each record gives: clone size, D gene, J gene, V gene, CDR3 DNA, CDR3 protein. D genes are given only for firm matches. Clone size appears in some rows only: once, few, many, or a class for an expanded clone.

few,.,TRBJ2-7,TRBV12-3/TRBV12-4,TGTGCCAGTCCTACTTTACCGGGCTACGCGCCCTACGAGCAGTACTTC,CASPTLPGYAPYEQYF
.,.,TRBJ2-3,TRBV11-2,TGTGCCAGCAGCTTAGCGGGCGCTCTCACAGATACGCAGTATTTT,CASSLAGALTDTQYF
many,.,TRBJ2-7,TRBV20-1,TGCAGTGCTAAGACGGAGGCGTCCTACGAGCAGTACTTC,CSAKTEASYEQYF
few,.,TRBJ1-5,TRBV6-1,TGTGCCAGCAGGCAGTATTTCAATCAGCCCCAGCATTTT,CASRQYFNQPQHF
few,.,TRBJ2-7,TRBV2,TGTGCCAGCAGTGACCCAGGGGAATTGTACGAGCAGTACTTC,CASSDPGELYEQYF
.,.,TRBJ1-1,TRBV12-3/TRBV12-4,TGTGCCAGCAGTTTCTGGCAGAACACTGAAGCTTTCTTT,CASSFWQNTEAFF
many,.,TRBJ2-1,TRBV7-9,TGTGCCAGCAGCCCCCCTGGGGGCAATGAGCAGTTCTTC,CASSPPGGNEQFF
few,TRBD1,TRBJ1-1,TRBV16,TGTGCCAGCAGCCAAATGGGAACAGGGGCGAAGAACACTGAAGCTTTCTTT,CASSQMGTGAKNTEAFF
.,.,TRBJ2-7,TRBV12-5,TGTGCTAGTGACATAGCAAATTCCTACGAGCAGTACTTC,CASDIANSYEQYF
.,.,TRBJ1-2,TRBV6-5,TGTGCCAGCAGTTACTCCCCAGAAAACTATGGCTACACCTTC,CASSYSPENYGYTF
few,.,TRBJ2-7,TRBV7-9,TGTGCCAGCAGCTTAGAAGCCCGCGAGCAGTACTTC,CASSLEAREQYF